This T cell receptor (beta chain) is drawn from a study of early T cells in non-severe SARS-CoV-2 infection. Study overall: Sequencing targeted bulk RNA from unsorted whole blood, leaving chains unpaired.

Trimming removed 3 bases from V and 5 bases from J, with 13 bases in between. CDR1 and CDR2 (germline): SGHAT, FQNNGV. The CDR3 covers 14 residues. TCRdb fed the 5' RACE reads into MiXCR, producing one record per CDR3 protein. The data contain some 41,000 distinct CDR3 sequences, under 30% of them singletons. The chain uses TRBV11-2 and TRBJ1-1; the D gene is possibly TRBD1 (5 bases). The clonotype was recovered from an adult who was a healthcare worker with PCR-confirmed SARS-CoV-2 infection or an uninfected control (not recorded which). Specimen: whole blood, collected at baseline. CDR3 in amino acids: CASSFTGRRTEAFF. CDR3 in DNA: TGTGCCAGCAGCTTCACGGGACGACGGACTGAAGCTTTCTTT.